This TCR beta chain was captured by sequencing in a study of T cell responses to AZD1222 COVID-19 vaccine. General study points: Repertoires were obtained solely post-peak T cell response. Most donors were white British, females outnumbered males, and clonal diversity was possibly underestimated.

This clone has a single count. Its target is not known. Trimming stripped 7 bases from V and 7 bases from J, with 20 bases between. The CDR3 extends over 15 amino acids. The germline gives CDR1 MDHEN, CDR2 SYDVKM. The assay was immunoSEQ multiplex PCR, and TCRdb's table has in-frame clones only and misses some. The sample has 75,000 to 100,000 clones; 85% to 90% are singletons. The sequence was collected from an adult in good health. Sequenced here: peripheral blood, sampled on day 0 of AZD1222 vaccination. The genes are TRBV28 and TRBJ2-1; a possible D gene is TRBD1 (5 bases). In nucleotides, the CDR3 is TGTGCCAGCACCAACCCCGGCGACAGCGTTAATGAGCAGTTCTTC. Its translation: CASTNPGDSVNEQFF.